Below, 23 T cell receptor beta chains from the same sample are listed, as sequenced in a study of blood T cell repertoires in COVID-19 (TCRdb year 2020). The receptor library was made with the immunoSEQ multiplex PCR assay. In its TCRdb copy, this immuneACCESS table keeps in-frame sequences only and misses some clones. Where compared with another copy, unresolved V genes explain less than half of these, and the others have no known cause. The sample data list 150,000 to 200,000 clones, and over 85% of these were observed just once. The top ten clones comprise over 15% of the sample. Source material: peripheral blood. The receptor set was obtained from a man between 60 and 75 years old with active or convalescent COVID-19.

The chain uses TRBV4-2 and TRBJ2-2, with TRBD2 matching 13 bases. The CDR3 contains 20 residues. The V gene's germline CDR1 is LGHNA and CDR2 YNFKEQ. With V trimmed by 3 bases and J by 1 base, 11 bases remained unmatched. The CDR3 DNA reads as TGTGCCAGCAGCCATCACAACAGGGGACTAGCGGGGCAGAACACCGGGGAGCTGTTTTTT. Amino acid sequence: CASSHHNRGLAGQNTGELFF.

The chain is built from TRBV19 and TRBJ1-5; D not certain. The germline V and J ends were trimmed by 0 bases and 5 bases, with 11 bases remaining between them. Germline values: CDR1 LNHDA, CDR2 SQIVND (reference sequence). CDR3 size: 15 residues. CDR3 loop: CASSIDLFLDQPQHF. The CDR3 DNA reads TGTGCCAGTAGTATAGATCTATTTTTGGATCAGCCCCAGCATTTT.

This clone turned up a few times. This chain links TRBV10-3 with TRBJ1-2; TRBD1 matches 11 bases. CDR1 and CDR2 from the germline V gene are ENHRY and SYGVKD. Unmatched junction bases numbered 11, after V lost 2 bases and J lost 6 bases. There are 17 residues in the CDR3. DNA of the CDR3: TGTGCCATCAGTGAGACTTTTCCAGGACAGGGGGCTGATGGCTACACCTTC. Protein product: CAISETFPGQGADGYTF.

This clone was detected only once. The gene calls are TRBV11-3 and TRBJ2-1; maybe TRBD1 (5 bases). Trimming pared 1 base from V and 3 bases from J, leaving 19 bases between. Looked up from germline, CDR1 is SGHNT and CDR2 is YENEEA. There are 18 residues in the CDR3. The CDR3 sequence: CASSLGPGHSPGYNEQFF. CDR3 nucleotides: TGTGCCAGCAGCTTAGGGCCAGGGCACTCCCCAGGCTACAATGAGCAGTTCTTC.

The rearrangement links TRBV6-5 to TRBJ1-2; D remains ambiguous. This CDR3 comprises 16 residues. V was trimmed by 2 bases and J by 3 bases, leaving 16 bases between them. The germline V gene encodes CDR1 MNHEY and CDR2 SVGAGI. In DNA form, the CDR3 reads TGTGCCAGCAGTTACGGCAGTACGGCGGATTACTATGGCTACACCTTC. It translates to CASSYGSTADYYGYTF.

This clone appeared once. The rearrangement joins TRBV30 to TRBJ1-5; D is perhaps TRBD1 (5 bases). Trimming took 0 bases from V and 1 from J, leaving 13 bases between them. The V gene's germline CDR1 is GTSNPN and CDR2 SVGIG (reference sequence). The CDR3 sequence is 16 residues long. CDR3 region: CAWSVTGIKSNQPQHF. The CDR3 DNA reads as TGTGCCTGGAGTGTAACAGGAATAAAGAGCAATCAGCCCCAGCATTTT.

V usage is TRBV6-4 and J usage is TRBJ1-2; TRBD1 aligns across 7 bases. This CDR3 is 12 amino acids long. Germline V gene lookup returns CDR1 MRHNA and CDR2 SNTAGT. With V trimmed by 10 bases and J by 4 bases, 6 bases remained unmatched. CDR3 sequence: CATRDRLYGYTF. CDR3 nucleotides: TGTGCCACTCGGGACAGACTCTATGGCTACACCTTC.

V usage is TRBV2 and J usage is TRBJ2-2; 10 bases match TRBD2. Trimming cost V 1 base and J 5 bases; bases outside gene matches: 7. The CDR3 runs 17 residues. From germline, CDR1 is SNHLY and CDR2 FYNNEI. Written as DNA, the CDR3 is TGTGCCAGCAGTGAAGGGGGCCTAGCGGGGGTTACCGGGGAGCTGTTTTTT. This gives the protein CASSEGGLAGVTGELFF.

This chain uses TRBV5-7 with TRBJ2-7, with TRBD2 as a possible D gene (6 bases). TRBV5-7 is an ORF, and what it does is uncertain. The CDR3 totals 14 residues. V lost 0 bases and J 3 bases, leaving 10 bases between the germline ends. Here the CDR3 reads CASSLEWRDYEQYF. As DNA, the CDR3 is TGTGCCAGCAGCTTGGAGTGGCGGGACTACGAGCAGTACTTC.

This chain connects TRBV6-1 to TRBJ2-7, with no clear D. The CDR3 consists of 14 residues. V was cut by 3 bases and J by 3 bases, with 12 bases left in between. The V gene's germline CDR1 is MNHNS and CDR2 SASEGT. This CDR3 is CASSESQRYYEQYF. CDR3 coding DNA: TGTGCCAGCAGTGAGTCACAGAGATACTACGAGCAGTACTTC.

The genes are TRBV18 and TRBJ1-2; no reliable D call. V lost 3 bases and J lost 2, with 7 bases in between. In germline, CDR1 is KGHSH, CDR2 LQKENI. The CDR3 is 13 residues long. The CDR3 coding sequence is TGTGCCAGCTCACCCTCGGGGAACTATGGCTACACCTTC. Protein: CASSPSGNYGYTF.

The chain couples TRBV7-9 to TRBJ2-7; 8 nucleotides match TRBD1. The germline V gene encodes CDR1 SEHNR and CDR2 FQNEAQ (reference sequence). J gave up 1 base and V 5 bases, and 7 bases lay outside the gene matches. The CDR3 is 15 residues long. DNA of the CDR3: TGTGCCAGCAGCCGGGGCAGGGGGCCTTCCTACGAGCAGTACTTC. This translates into CASSRGRGPSYEQYF.

The CDR3 bases are TGTGCCAGCAGCCTACGGACTAGCGGGGCGGGTGAGCAGTTCTTC. Amino acid sequence: CASSLRTSGAGEQFF. The V gene is TRBV11-2, the J gene TRBJ2-1; 12 bases line up with TRBD2. V lost 5 bases, J lost 9 bases, and 8 bases stayed unmatched. The CDR3 runs 15 residues. Germline V gene sequence: CDR1 SGHAT, CDR2 FQNNGV.

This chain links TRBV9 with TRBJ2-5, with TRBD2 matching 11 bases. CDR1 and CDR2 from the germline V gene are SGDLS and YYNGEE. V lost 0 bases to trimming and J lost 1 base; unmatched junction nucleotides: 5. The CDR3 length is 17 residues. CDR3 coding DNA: TGTGCCAGCAGCGTAGGAAGTAGCGGGGGGGTCCAAGAGACCCAGTACTTC. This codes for CASSVGSSGGVQETQYF.

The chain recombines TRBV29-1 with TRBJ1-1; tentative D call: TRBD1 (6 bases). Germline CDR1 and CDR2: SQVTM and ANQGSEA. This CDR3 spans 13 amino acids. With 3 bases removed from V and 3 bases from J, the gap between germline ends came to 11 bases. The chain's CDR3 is CSVDLGADTEAFF. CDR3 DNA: TGCAGCGTTGACCTGGGGGCGGACACTGAAGCTTTCTTT.

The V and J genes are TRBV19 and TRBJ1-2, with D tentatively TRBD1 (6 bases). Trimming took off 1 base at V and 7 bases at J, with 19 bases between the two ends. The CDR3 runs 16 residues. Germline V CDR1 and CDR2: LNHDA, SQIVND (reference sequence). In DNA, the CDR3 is TGTGCCAGTAGTATAGCCCTCTCGACAGGACCTCGTGGCTACACCTTC. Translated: CASSIALSTGPRGYTF.

This CDR3 is CASSLVGGRDQPQHF. As DNA, the CDR3 is TGTGCCAGCAGCTTAGTAGGAGGGCGGGATCAGCCCCAGCATTTT. The chain has TRBV7-9 and TRBJ1-5; D is undetermined. V was clipped by 1 base and J by 5 bases, with 12 bases between them. The CDR3 is 15 amino acids. Germline loops: CDR1 SEHNR, CDR2 FQNEAQ (reference sequence).

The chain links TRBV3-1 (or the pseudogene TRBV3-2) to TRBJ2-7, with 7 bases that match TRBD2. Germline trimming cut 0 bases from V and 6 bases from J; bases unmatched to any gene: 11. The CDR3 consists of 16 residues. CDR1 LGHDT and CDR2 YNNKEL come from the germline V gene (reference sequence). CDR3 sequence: CASSQERLAARGEQYF. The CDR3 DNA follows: TGTGCCAGCAGCCAAGAGAGGCTAGCGGCTCGTGGCGAGCAGTACTTC.

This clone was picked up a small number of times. The CDR3 DNA reads TGTGCCAGCAGCCCTGGACAGGGATTCTCTGGGGCCAACGTCCTGACTTTC. It codes for CASSPGQGFSGANVLTF. The V and J genes are TRBV28 and TRBJ2-6; 8 bases align to TRBD1. Germline V gene data show CDR1 as MDHEN and CDR2 as SYDVKM. The CDR3 sequence is 17 residues long. With 6 bases clipped from V and 0 bases from J, the junction kept 7 bases outside the gene matches. The complete variable domain, with remaining parts taken from reference TRBV28 and TRBJ2-6, reads DVKVTQSSRYLVKRTGEKVFLECVQDMDHENMFWYRQDPGLGLRLIYFSYDVKMKEKGDIPEGYSVSREKKERFSLILESASTNQTSMYLCASSPGQGFSGANVLTFGAGSRLTVL.

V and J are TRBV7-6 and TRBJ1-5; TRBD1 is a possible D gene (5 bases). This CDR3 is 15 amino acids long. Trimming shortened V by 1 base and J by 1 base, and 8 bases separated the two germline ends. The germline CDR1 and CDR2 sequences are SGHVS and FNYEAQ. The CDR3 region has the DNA TGTGCCAGCAGCTTAGATAGGGGAAGCAATCAGCCCCAGCATTTT. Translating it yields CASSLDRGSNQPQHF.

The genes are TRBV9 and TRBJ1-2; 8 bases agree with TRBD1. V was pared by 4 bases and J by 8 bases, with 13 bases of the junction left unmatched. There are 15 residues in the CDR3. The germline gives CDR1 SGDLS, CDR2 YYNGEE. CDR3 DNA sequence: TGTGCCAGCAGCCTAAGTTCGGCAGGGGGCTCCGGCTACACCTTC. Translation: CASSLSSAGGSGYTF.

The CDR3 region is CASSQWTGFGNTIYF. The CDR3 DNA sequence: TGTGCCAGCAGCCAGTGGACAGGGTTCGGAAACACCATATATTTT. The rearrangement uses TRBV7-9 and TRBJ1-3; TRBD1 aligns across 8 bases. The CDR3 covers 15 residues. Germline V gene lookup returns CDR1 SEHNR and CDR2 FQNEAQ (reference sequence). After removal of 5 bases from V and 4 bases from J, the junction contained 7 bases not matched to a gene. The variable domain in full, with the rest retrieved from reference TRBV7-9 and TRBJ1-3, is DTGVSQNPRHKITKRGQNVTFRCDPISEHNRLYWYRQTLGQGPEFLTYFQNEAQLEKSRLLSDRFSAERPKGSFSTLEIQRTEQGDSAMYLCASSQWTGFGNTIYFGEGSWLTVV.

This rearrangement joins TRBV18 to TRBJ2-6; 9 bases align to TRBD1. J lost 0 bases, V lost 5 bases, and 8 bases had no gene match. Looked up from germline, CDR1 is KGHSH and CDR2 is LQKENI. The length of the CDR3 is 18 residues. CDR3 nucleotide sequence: TGTGCCAGCTCAGAACAGGGGGCCCCGACCTCTGGGGCCAACGTCCTGACTTTC. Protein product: CASSEQGAPTSGANVLTF. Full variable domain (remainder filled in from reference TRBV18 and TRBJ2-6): NAGVMQNPRHLVRRRGQEARLRCSPMKGHSHVYWYRQLPEEGLKFMVYLQKENIIDESGMPKERFSAEFPKEGPSILRIQQVVRGDSAAYFCASSEQGAPTSGANVLTFGAGSRLTVL.